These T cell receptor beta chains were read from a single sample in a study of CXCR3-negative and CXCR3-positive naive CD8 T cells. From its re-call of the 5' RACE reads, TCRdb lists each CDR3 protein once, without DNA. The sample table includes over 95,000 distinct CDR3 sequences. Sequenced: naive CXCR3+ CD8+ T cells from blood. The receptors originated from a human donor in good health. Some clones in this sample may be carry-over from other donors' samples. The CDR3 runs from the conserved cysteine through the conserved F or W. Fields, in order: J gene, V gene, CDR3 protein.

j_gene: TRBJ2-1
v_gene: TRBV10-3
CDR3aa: CAISVRGTSYNEQFF

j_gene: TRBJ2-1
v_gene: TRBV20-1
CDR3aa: CSARDLGLGEQFF

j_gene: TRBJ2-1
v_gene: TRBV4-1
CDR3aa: CASSQDPAVNEQFF

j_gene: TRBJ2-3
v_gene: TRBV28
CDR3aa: CASSFDSSSTDTQYF

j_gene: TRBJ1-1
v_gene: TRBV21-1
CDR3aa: CARGDGLEDREVTEAFF

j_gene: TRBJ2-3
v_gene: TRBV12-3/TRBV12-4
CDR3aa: CASSLIWRGPTDTQYF

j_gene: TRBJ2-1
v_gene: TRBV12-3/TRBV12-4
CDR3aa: CASSFIQGGGNEQFF

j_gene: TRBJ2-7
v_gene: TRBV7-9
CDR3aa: CASSSPQLLASHEQYF

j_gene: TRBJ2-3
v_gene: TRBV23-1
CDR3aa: CASSQCTDTQYF

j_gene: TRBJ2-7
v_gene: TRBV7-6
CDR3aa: CTSSVAQGYEQYF

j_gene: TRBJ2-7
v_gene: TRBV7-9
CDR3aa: CASSWSERNEQYF

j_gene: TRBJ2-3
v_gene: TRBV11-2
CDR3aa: CASSLGAGEDTQYF

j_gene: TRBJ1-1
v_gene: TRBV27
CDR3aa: CASSLSGTLEAFF

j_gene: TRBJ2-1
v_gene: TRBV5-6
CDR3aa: CASSSTDRAINEQFF

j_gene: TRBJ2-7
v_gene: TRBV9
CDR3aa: CASSVASGTPREQYF

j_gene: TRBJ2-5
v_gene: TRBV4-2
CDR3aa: CASSTGLIQETQYF

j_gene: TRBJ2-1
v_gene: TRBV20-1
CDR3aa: CSARVGGGEQFF

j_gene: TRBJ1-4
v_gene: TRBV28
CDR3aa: CASSSGDRTLATNEKLFF

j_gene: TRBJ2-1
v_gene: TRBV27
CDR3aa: CASSSPSGSFNEQFF

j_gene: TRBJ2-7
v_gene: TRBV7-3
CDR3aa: CASSFPRDRSCEQYF

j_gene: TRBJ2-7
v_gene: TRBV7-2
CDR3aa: CARSLVAPLAGEVYEQYF

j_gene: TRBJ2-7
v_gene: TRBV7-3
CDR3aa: CASSFSDGLLKYEQYF

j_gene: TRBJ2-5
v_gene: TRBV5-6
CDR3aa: CASSFPQGGETQYF

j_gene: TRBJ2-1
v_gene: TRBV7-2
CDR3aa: CASSLEGQGYNEQFF

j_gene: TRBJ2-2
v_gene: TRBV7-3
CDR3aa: CASSFERVGLAGDRTGELFF

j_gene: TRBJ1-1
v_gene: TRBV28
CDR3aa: CASSSGYEAFF

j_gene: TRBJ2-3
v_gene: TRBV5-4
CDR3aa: CASSWRLAGLLTDTQYF

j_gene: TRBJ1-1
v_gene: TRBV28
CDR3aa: CASSLWRGQAEAFF